This passage covers 23 T cell receptor beta chains from one sample sequenced in a study of PD-1 blockade in classical Hodgkin lymphoma. Regarding time point: cycle 4 day 1 (C4D1), after five to seven weeks of nivolumab. Brentuximab vedotin exposure varied, and every patient relapsed after autologous stem cell transplantation. Assay used: immunoSEQ multiplex PCR; TCRdb lists only in-frame clones, some missing. Here the sample spans tens of thousands of clones, nearly 80% being singletons. This material consisted of peripheral blood mononuclear cells (PBMCs), taken before the fourth cycle of nivolumab. The receptors here all came from a human donor with classical Hodgkin lymphoma.

This chain links TRBV18 with TRBJ2-5; D remains ambiguous. This CDR3 comprises 13 residues. V lost 4 bases, J lost 7 bases, and 13 bases lay in between. CDR1 and CDR2 (germline): KGHSH, LQKENI. The DNA for the CDR3 is TGTGCCAGCTCACTGGACCGTTTGGGGACCCAGTACTTC. Its translation: CASSLDRLGTQYF.

The V call is TRBV7-9, the J call TRBJ1-4, with D unresolved. The germline gives CDR1 SEHNR, CDR2 FQNEAQ (reference sequence). CDR3 length: 12 amino acids. V lost 1 base, J lost 8 bases, and 5 bases lay in between. CDR3 loop: CASSLEREKLFF. The CDR3 bases are TGTGCCAGCAGCTTAGAGCGGGAAAAACTGTTTTTT. The full variable domain, completed using reference TRBV7-9 and TRBJ1-4, is DTGVSQNPRHKITKRGQNVTFRCDPISEHNRLYWYRQTLGQGPEFLTYFQNEAQLEKSRLLSDRFSAERPKGSFSTLEIQRTEQGDSAMYLCASSLEREKLFFGSGTQLSVL.

The rearrangement joins TRBV30 to TRBJ1-2, with D possibly matching TRBD1 (5 bases). Germline values: CDR1 GTSNPN, CDR2 SVGIG (reference sequence). V lost 2 bases and J 7 bases, leaving 11 bases between the germline ends. The CDR3 sequence is 12 residues long. As DNA, the CDR3 is TGTGCCTGGAGTCAGGGCCCTGGTGGCTACACCTTC. It yields the protein CAWSQGPGGYTF.

The chain is built from TRBV7-2 and TRBJ2-1, with D possibly TRBD2 on 5 matching bases. V dropped 1 base and J dropped 15 bases, with 16 bases sitting between them. CDR3 length: 13 residues. The germline gives CDR1 SGHTA, CDR2 FQGNSA. The CDR3 loop is CASSLESGRVVFF. DNA of the CDR3: TGTGCCAGCAGCTTAGAATCGGGGAGAGTCGTGTTCTTC.

The rearrangement joins TRBV18 to TRBJ1-2; TRBD1 matches 8 bases. Germline V gene data show CDR1 as KGHSH and CDR2 as LQKENI. V was pared by 3 bases and J by 4 bases, with 7 bases of the junction left unmatched. The CDR3 consists of 15 residues. CDR3 sequence: CASSPSTGDRYGYTF. Written as DNA, the CDR3 is TGTGCCAGCTCACCGTCGACAGGGGACCGCTATGGCTACACCTTC.

The chain joins TRBV7-6 to TRBJ1-4; D possibly corresponds to TRBD1 (5 bases). Germline V gene data show CDR1 as SGHVS and CDR2 as FNYEAQ. This CDR3 region has 15 residues. V was pared by 0 bases and J by 7 bases, with 12 bases between. The CDR3 reads CASSLAVGAGEKLFF. In DNA, the CDR3 is TGTGCCAGCAGCTTAGCGGTCGGGGCAGGTGAAAAACTGTTTTTT.

The chain joins TRBV5-6 to TRBJ1-3, with 8 bases that match TRBD1. V lost 3 bases, J lost 0 bases, and 5 bases stayed unmatched. The CDR3 has 16 residues. The V gene's germline CDR1 is SGHDT and CDR2 YYEEEE. The CDR3: CASSSRTGNSGNTIYF. CDR3 nucleotide sequence: TGTGCCAGCAGCTCCCGGACAGGGAACTCTGGAAACACCATATATTTT. The full variable domain, with the rest looked up from reference TRBV5-6 and TRBJ1-3, is DAGVTQSPTHLIKTRGQQVTLRCSPKSGHDTVSWYQQALGQGPQFIFQYYEEEERQRGNFPDRFSGHQFPNYSSELNVNALLLGDSALYLCASSSRTGNSGNTIYFGEGSWLTVV.

This chain joins TRBV6-1 and TRBJ1-1; possible D gene TRBD1, 5 bases. The V end lost 3 bases, the J end lost 5 bases, and 10 bases lay between the germline ends. Germline loops: CDR1 MNHNS, CDR2 SASEGT. The CDR3 has 13 amino acids. Written as DNA, the CDR3 is TGTGCCAGCAGTGAGGGGACTTGGACTGAAGCTTTCTTT. This codes for CASSEGTWTEAFF.

This clone was picked up a small number of times. CDR3 sequence reads: CASSFVSSGVLQTYEQYF. The DNA for the CDR3 is TGTGCCAGCAGTTTCGTATCTTCGGGGGTCCTCCAAACCTACGAGCAGTACTTC. This chain uses TRBV28 with TRBJ2-7; weak D call: TRBD2 (6 bases). V was clipped by 3 bases and J by 2 bases, with 23 bases between them. This CDR3 has 18 amino acids. Germline assignment: CDR1 MDHEN and CDR2 SYDVKM.

The rearrangement links TRBV5-4 to TRBJ1-5, with D hard to call. V dropped 0 bases and J dropped 1 base, with 8 bases sitting between them. The V gene's germline CDR1 is SGHNT and CDR2 YYREEE (reference sequence). The CDR3 is made up of 15 amino acids. The CDR3 reads CASSLGGISNQPQHF. In DNA form, the CDR3 reads TGTGCCAGCAGCTTGGGCGGCATCAGCAATCAGCCCCAGCATTTT.

V is TRBV11-3 and J is TRBJ1-1, with no clear D. The CDR3 length is 15 residues. The V end lost 6 bases, the J end lost 4 bases, and 18 bases lay between the germline ends. Germline V gene data show CDR1 as SGHNT and CDR2 as YENEEA. DNA for the CDR3: TGTGCCAGCAGAGAAACCAAGGGTTGGGGCACTGAAGCTTTCTTT. Translation: CASRETKGWGTEAFF.

The gene calls are TRBV19 and TRBJ1-4; D might be TRBD1 (5 bases). The CDR3 length is 15 residues. Trimming removed 3 bases at V and 3 bases at J, with 11 bases between. Germline V gene sequence: CDR1 LNHDA, CDR2 SQIVND (reference sequence). As DNA, the CDR3 is TGTGCCAGTAGTATGGGGGTTAGGGCTAATGAAAAACTGTTTTTT. This encodes CASSMGVRANEKLFF.

The genes are TRBV11-2 and TRBJ2-1; the D is unclear. Germline-derived CDR1 and CDR2 are SGHAT and FQNNGV. The germline V and J ends were trimmed by 5 bases and 8 bases, with 7 bases remaining between them. The CDR3 spans 11 residues. DNA for the CDR3: TGTGCCAGCAGCCGCGATGATGAGCAGTTCTTC. This translates into CASSRDDEQFF. Filled out from reference TRBV11-2 and TRBJ2-1, the complete variable domain reads EAGVAQSPRYKIIEKRQSVAFWCNPISGHATLYWYQQILGQGPKLLIQFQNNGVVDDSQLPKDRFSAERLKGVDSTLKIQPAKLEDSAVYLCASSRDDEQFFGPGTRLTVL.

V gene TRBV9 combines with J gene TRBJ2-4; the D is unclear. Trimming shortened V by 0 bases and J by 7 bases, and 14 bases separated the two germline ends. Germline CDR1 and CDR2: SGDLS and YYNGEE. The CDR3 has 15 residues. The CDR3 DNA reads as TGTGCCAGCAGCGTAGGGTCGGTCTATGAGAACATTCAGTACTTC. Translated: CASSVGSVYENIQYF.

V is TRBV30 and J is TRBJ2-5, with D uncertain. This CDR3 comprises 13 residues. The germline V gene encodes CDR1 GTSNPN and CDR2 SVGIG (reference sequence). Trimming pared 2 bases from V and 5 bases from J, leaving 12 bases between. The CDR3 sequence: CAWSRRNRETQYF. The CDR3 DNA reads TGTGCCTGGAGTCGGCGGAACCGGGAGACCCAGTACTTC.

The V and J genes are TRBV5-1 and TRBJ2-3; no clear D gene. V lost 0 bases and J 5 bases, leaving 13 bases between the germline ends. This CDR3 comprises 15 residues. The germline V gene has CDR1 SGHRS and CDR2 YFSETQ. The CDR3 loop is CASSLGRSPRDTQYF. The CDR3 nucleotides are TGCGCCAGCAGCTTGGGGCGGTCGCCCAGAGATACGCAGTATTTT.

This clone was detected only a few times. The gene calls are TRBV6-5 and TRBJ1-2; unclear D gene. Trimming removed 2 bases from V and 6 bases from J, with 16 bases in between. This CDR3 contains 15 residues. Germline V gives CDR1 MNHEY, CDR2 SVGAGI. The CDR3 DNA follows: TGTGCCAGCAGTTACCATAAGGGTATGGGGAATGGCTACACCTTC. Protein: CASSYHKGMGNGYTF.

The V and J genes are TRBV27 and TRBJ2-7; perhaps TRBD1 as D (5 bases). There are 13 residues in the CDR3. Germline CDR1 reads MNHEY; CDR2 reads SMNVEV (reference sequence). V shed 2 bases and J shed 3 bases, with 8 bases lying between them. CDR3 in amino acids: CASSLADSYEQYF. The DNA of the CDR3 is TGTGCCAGCAGTTTAGCCGACAGCTACGAGCAGTACTTC.

The chain combines TRBV19 with TRBJ2-6; unclear D gene. The CDR3 covers 15 residues. Germline V gene lookup returns CDR1 LNHDA and CDR2 SQIVND (reference sequence). Trimming cost V 2 bases and J 0 bases, with 5 bases left between them. CDR3 in amino acids: CASSIQDSGANVLTF. DNA for the CDR3: TGTGCCAGTAGTATACAGGACTCTGGGGCCAACGTCCTGACTTTC.

V and J are TRBV7-2 and TRBJ1-1, with a tentative D call TRBD1 (6 bases). V lost 3 bases and J lost 1, with 9 bases in between. Per the germline V gene, CDR1 is SGHTA and CDR2 is FQGNSA. This CDR3 comprises 14 residues. DNA for the CDR3: TGTGCCAGCAGCTTCCTGGGACAGAACACTGAAGCTTTCTTT. Protein sequence: CASSFLGQNTEAFF.

The V call is TRBV7-9, the J call TRBJ1-2; the match to TRBD1 covers 8 bases. Germline trimming cut 7 bases from V and 3 bases from J; bases unmatched to any gene: 7. The CDR3 runs 14 residues. CDR1 and CDR2 from the germline V gene are SEHNR and FQNEAQ (reference sequence). This CDR3 reads CASKISGGDYGYTF. In DNA, the CDR3 is TGTGCCAGCAAAATCTCAGGGGGCGACTATGGCTACACCTTC.

This clone was detected only a few times. Additional DNA sequences in this sample encode the identical CDR3. The V gene is TRBV30, the J gene TRBJ1-5; D is possibly TRBD1 (5 bases). The CDR3 is 13 residues long. Trimming removed 1 base at V and 5 bases at J, with 9 bases between. Looked up from germline, CDR1 is GTSNPN and CDR2 is SVGIG (reference sequence). The CDR3 region has the DNA TGTGCCTGGAGTGCAGGGCGCGATCAGCCCCAGCATTTT. Translated: CAWSAGRDQPQHF.

V and J are TRBV5-6 and TRBJ1-2; no definite D call. Germline CDR1 reads SGHDT; CDR2 reads YYEEEE. The CDR3 is made up of 15 amino acids. V dropped 0 bases and J dropped 6 bases, with 15 bases sitting between them. Written as DNA, the CDR3 is TGTGCCAGCAGCTTGGTGGAGGGCCAAGGGAATGGCTACACCTTC. It specifies CASSLVEGQGNGYTF. The full variable domain, completed using reference TRBV5-6 and TRBJ1-2, is DAGVTQSPTHLIKTRGQQVTLRCSPKSGHDTVSWYQQALGQGPQFIFQYYEEEERQRGNFPDRFSGHQFPNYSSELNVNALLLGDSALYLCASSLVEGQGNGYTFGSGTRLTVV.